These 14 T cell receptor beta chains were all obtained from the same sample, sequenced in a study of OX40 agonist ivuxolimab in advanced cancers. Using immunoSEQ multiplex PCR, the repertoire was profiled, and TCRdb retains in-frame clones only, with some absent. Here the sample spans about 90,000 clones, roughly 89% being singletons. Sample: CD4+ or CD8+ T cells sorted from blood, taken in a trial of the OX40 agonist ivuxolimab. These receptors were taken from an adult with an advanced solid tumor such as melanoma, head and neck, liver or kidney cancer.

The rearrangement joins TRBV10-3 to TRBJ2-5, with 8 bases matching TRBD2. Germline V gene lookup returns CDR1 ENHRY and CDR2 SYGVKD. V trimming: 0 bases; J trimming: 5 bases; junction bases outside the gene matches: 8. The CDR3 length is 16 residues. CDR3 sequence reads: CAISESSAGVGETQYF. Written as DNA, the CDR3 is TGTGCCATCAGTGAGTCGTCAGCGGGAGTGGGGGAGACCCAGTACTTC.

This chain links TRBV28 with TRBJ2-3; 12 nucleotides match TRBD2. The CDR3 has 17 amino acids. Germline values: CDR1 MDHEN, CDR2 SYDVKM. V lost 3 bases and J lost 3; bases outside the gene matches: 7. The CDR3 nucleotides are TGTGCCAGCAGTTTGGCTAGCGGGGGGGCATGGACAGATACGCAGTATTTT. Its protein is CASSLASGGAWTDTQYF. The full variable domain, with the rest looked up from reference TRBV28 and TRBJ2-3, is DVKVTQSSRYLVKRTGEKVFLECVQDMDHENMFWYRQDPGLGLRLIYFSYDVKMKEKGDIPEGYSVSREKKERFSLILESASTNQTSMYLCASSLASGGAWTDTQYFGPGTRLTVL.

The J gene is TRBJ2-1, the V gene TRBV6-5; possible D gene TRBD1, 7 bases. This CDR3 has 14 residues. Germline-derived CDR1 and CDR2 are MNHEY and SVGAGI. V lost 4 bases, J lost 8 bases, and 15 bases lay in between. CDR3 DNA: TGTGCCAGCAGTTGGAGCGGAGGGGGCGATGAGCAGTTCTTC. Encoded protein: CASSWSGGGDEQFF.

The chain joins TRBV5-4 to TRBJ1-1; TRBD1 is a possible D gene (6 bases). Trimming cost V 3 bases and J 11 bases, with 23 bases left between them. The CDR3 runs 15 residues. Germline V gives CDR1 SGHNT, CDR2 YYREEE (reference sequence). CDR3 residues: CASSSDRAGADRAFF. The DNA of the CDR3 is TGTGCCAGCAGCTCCGATCGGGCAGGGGCGGATCGGGCTTTCTTT.

The gene calls are TRBV7-3 and TRBJ1-6, with no clear D. The V and J ends lost 4 bases and 6 bases respectively, with 16 bases between them. Germline loops: CDR1 SGHTA, CDR2 FQGTGA. CDR3 length: 16 amino acids. DNA for the CDR3: TGTGCCAGCAGCTCGCTGCCGCTAGGGAGTAATTCACCCCTCCACTTT. It is translated as CASSSLPLGSNSPLHF.

The chain has TRBV27 and TRBJ1-6; D gene unclear. Germline V gives CDR1 MNHEY, CDR2 SMNVEV (reference sequence). The CDR3 extends over 11 amino acids. V dropped 1 base and J dropped 11 bases, with 3 bases sitting between them. The CDR3 loop is CASSLFPPLHF. The DNA of the CDR3 is TGTGCCAGCAGTTTATTCCCACCCCTCCACTTT.

This rearrangement joins TRBV6-1 to TRBJ2-2; 11 nucleotides agree with TRBD1. J gave up 8 bases and V 10 bases, and 9 bases lay outside the gene matches. The CDR3 extends over 14 amino acids. Germline loops: CDR1 MNHNS, CDR2 SASEGT. CDR3 DNA: TGTGCCAAAAAAAGGGACAGGGGGTCTGGGGAGCTGTTTTTT. Translation: CAKKRDRGSGELFF.

This CDR3 is CASSGSTGRGGYTF. CDR3 bases: TGCGCCAGCAGCGGAAGTACAGGGAGGGGGGGCTACACCTTC. The chain is built from TRBV5-1 and TRBJ1-2, with D possibly being TRBD1 (6 bases). V was trimmed by 4 bases and J by 8 bases, leaving 18 bases between them. The CDR3 has 14 residues. Germline CDR1 reads SGHRS; CDR2 reads YFSETQ.

This rearrangement joins TRBV5-1 to TRBJ2-3; D could derive from TRBD1 or TRBD2 (6 bases each). Germline V gives CDR1 SGHRS, CDR2 YFSETQ. The CDR3 sequence is 15 residues long. Trimming left V 6 bases short and J 2 bases short, with 16 bases between. CDR3 in amino acids: CASTVGGILTDTQYF. The CDR3 region has the DNA TGCGCCAGCACCGTAGGGGGGATCCTCACAGATACGCAGTATTTT. The full variable domain, rest sourced from reference TRBV5-1 and TRBJ2-3, is KAGVTQTPRYLIKTRGQQVTLSCSPISGHRSVSWYQQTPGQGLQFLFEYFSETQRNKGNFPGRFSGRQFSNSRSEMNVSTLELGDSALYLCASTVGGILTDTQYFGPGTRLTVL.

This clone was found once. This sequence joins TRBV30 and TRBJ2-2; perhaps TRBD1 as D (6 bases). The germline V and J ends were trimmed by 4 bases and 4 bases, with 13 bases remaining between them. Germline CDR1 GTSNPN, CDR2 SVGIG (reference sequence). This CDR3 comprises 14 residues. CDR3 protein: CAWTGTPTTGELFF. DNA for the CDR3: TGTGCCTGGACGGGGACACCGACCACCGGGGAGCTGTTTTTT.

The genes are TRBV28 and TRBJ2-1, with 10 bases fitting TRBD2. With V trimmed by 5 bases and J by 9 bases, 13 bases remained unmatched. CDR1 MDHEN and CDR2 SYDVKM come from the germline V gene. The length of the CDR3 is 16 residues. CDR3 sequence (DNA): TGTGCCAGCAGTATAATAGCGGGAGGCGGTGTTGGTGAGCAGTTCTTC. It encodes CASSIIAGGGVGEQFF.

This clone was observed a few times. The chain joins TRBV15 to TRBJ2-1; 7 bases are shared with TRBD2. There are 16 residues in the CDR3. V shed 1 base, J shed 6 bases, and the junction held 9 bases outside the gene matches. Germline CDR1 LNHNV, CDR2 YYDKDF (reference sequence). Written as DNA, the CDR3 is TGTGCCACCAGCAGAGCGGGTGGGAGGGCCTCCAATGAGCAGTTCTTC. Protein sequence: CATSRAGGRASNEQFF.

The rearrangement links TRBV28 to TRBJ2-7; tentative D call: TRBD2 (6 bases). Trimming pared 6 bases from V and 6 bases from J, leaving 15 bases between. This CDR3 spans 13 amino acids. Germline V lookup: CDR1 MDHEN, CDR2 SYDVKM. As DNA, the CDR3 is TGTGCCAGCAGGACGACTAGTTTCGGCGAGCAGTACTTC. Translation: CASRTTSFGEQYF.

The gene calls are TRBV30 and TRBJ2-7, with 11 bases that match TRBD1. Germline V gives CDR1 GTSNPN, CDR2 SVGIG (reference sequence). After removal of 2 bases from V and 6 bases from J, the junction contained 9 bases not matched to a gene. CDR3 length: 15 residues. The DNA of the CDR3 is TGTGCCTGGAGTTACGGGACAGGGGGAATCGGCGAGCAGTACTTC. Translating gives CAWSYGTGGIGEQYF.